This TCR beta chain was retrieved from a study of T cell responses to AZD1222 COVID-19 vaccine. Overall study results and limits: Females made up more of the donors, who were largely white British, and clonal diversity may have come out too low. Repertoire sampling happened only post peak T cell response. At 160-218 and 743-854, vaccine-associated CD4 TCRs were dominant, and they spanned spike. Nearly half of spike-specific TCRs reportedly target variant regions that are unmutated in the B.1.351 and B.1.1.7 variants.

Sequenced by immunoSEQ multiplex PCR; TCRdb stores in-frame clones only, minus some. This table holds 150,000 to 200,000 clones, around 90% found once. The CDR3 runs 14 residues. Germline loops: CDR1 MNHEY, CDR2 SMNVEV (reference sequence). Trimming removed 4 bases at V and 2 bases at J, with 11 bases between. This clone came up a few times. Its antigen is not identified. J is TRBJ1-1 and V is TRBV27, with D maybe TRBD1 (5 bases). The TCR was taken from an adult who received the MenACWY meningococcal vaccine as a control. The material was peripheral blood, obtained 28 days after the second dose of the MenACWY control vaccine. The CDR3 protein is CASSWGRGNTEAFF. The CDR3 nucleotides are TGTGCCAGCAGTTGGGGACGGGGAAACACTGAAGCTTTCTTT.